The rows below give T cell receptor beta chains drawn from one sample of a study of T cell changes during pregnancy in multiple sclerosis. Generated by immunoSEQ multiplex PCR, the TCRdb table keeps only in-frame clones and is missing some. This table holds tens of thousands of clones, about nine tenths found once. Sample: CD4+ T cells from peripheral blood mononuclear cells, taken after pregnancy. These TCRs come from a female donor in good health, enrolled as a control in a pregnancy study. Both conserved end residues are part of each CDR3. The order of the fields is J gene, V gene, D gene, clone size, CDR3 DNA, CDR3 protein. D genes are given only for firm matches. A row's size may be missing; if present it is once, few, many or a size class.

TRBJ1-4,TRBV9,NA,NA,TGTGCCAGCAGCGTAGCGTGGGGGGGAGAAGCTAATGAAAAACTGTTTTTT,CASSVAWGGEANEKLFF
TRBJ1-3,TRBV19,NA,NA,TGTGCCAGTAGCCGAGGACATAGGGCTGGAAACACCATATATTTT,CASSRGHRAGNTIYF
TRBJ1-3,TRBV11-2,NA,NA,TGTGCCAGCAGCTCAAGAACAACGACAGAGGGAAACACCATATATTTT,CASSSRTTTEGNTIYF
TRBJ1-2,TRBV7-2,NA,NA,TGTGCCAGCAGCTTAACTCACGGAGGGGATGGCTACACCTTC,CASSLTHGGDGYTF
TRBJ2-1,TRBV7-9,NA,NA,TGTGCCAGCAGCTTTCGGTACTCCTACAATGAGCAGTTCTTC,CASSFRYSYNEQFF
TRBJ2-1,TRBV7-8,NA,once,TGTGCCAGCAGCCGCAACGCAGCCACTAGCTCCTACAATGAGCAGTTCTTC,CASSRNAATSSYNEQFF
TRBJ1-5,TRBV5-1,NA,NA,TGCGCCAGCAGGCAGGGTCTCGGCAATCAGCCCCAGCATTTT,CASRQGLGNQPQHF
TRBJ2-2,TRBV11-3,TRBD2,NA,TGTGCCAGCAGCCATTGGGAGGGCTCCGGGGAGCTGTTTTTT,CASSHWEGSGELFF
TRBJ2-5,TRBV7-9,TRBD2,NA,TGTGCCAGCAGCTTATACGGGGGGCAAGAGACCCAGTACTTC,CASSLYGGQETQYF
TRBJ1-2,TRBV30,TRBD1,NA,TGTGCCTGGAGCGGACAGGGCGAGGGATATGGCTACACCTTC,CAWSGQGEGYGYTF
TRBJ1-5,TRBV6-1,NA,NA,TGTGCCAGCACTGACGGAGCTTATAGCAATCAGCCCCAGCATTTT,CASTDGAYSNQPQHF
TRBJ1-1,TRBV7-6,NA,NA,TGTGCCAGCAGTTATATCCCGGGGGACACTGAAGCTTTCTTT,CASSYIPGDTEAFF
TRBJ2-5,TRBV6-6,TRBD2,NA,TGTGCCAGCAGACCTCCTAGCGGGGGCCAAGAGACCCAGTACTTC,CASRPPSGGQETQYF
TRBJ2-7,TRBV7-9,NA,NA,TGTGCCAGCAGTCTAAACTTACTCTCCTACGAGCAGTACTTC,CASSLNLLSYEQYF
TRBJ2-7,TRBV7-7,TRBD1,NA,TGTGCTAGCAGCTCGACGGGACAGGCGATATTCTTC,CASSSTGQAIFF
TRBJ2-3,TRBV18,TRBD1,NA,TGTGCCAGCTCACTGGGGACAGGGGGCGGTACGCAGTATTTT,CASSLGTGGGTQYF
TRBJ2-3,TRBV12-5,NA,once,TGTGCTAGTGGTCCGGGGGGCACAGATACGCAGTATTTT,CASGPGGTDTQYF
TRBJ2-3,TRBV25-1,TRBD2,NA,TGTGCCAGCAGTGAATTGCGGACTAGCGGGGGCACAGATACGCAGTATTTT,CASSELRTSGGTDTQYF
TRBJ1-1,TRBV2,NA,NA,TGTGCCAGCAAGGGGTTGGGGAACACTGAAGCTTTCTTT,CASKGLGNTEAFF
TRBJ2-5,TRBV7-3,TRBD1,NA,TGTGCCAGCAGCTTAACGGGGGTGAGGGGGCCAGGAGAGACCCAGTACTTC,CASSLTGVRGPGETQYF
TRBJ1-2,TRBV4-3,NA,NA,TGCGCCAGCAGCTTACGGGGCTATGGCTACACCTTC,CASSLRGYGYTF
TRBJ2-3,TRBV6-1,NA,NA,TGTGCCAGCACACCCCCGACGGTTACGGGTACGCAGTATTTT,CASTPPTVTGTQYF
TRBJ2-2,TRBV7-9,NA,NA,TGTGCCAGCACCGTAGCCGGGGTAGGGAGCACCGGGGAGCTGTTTTTT,CASTVAGVGSTGELFF
TRBJ1-4,TRBV5-5,NA,NA,TGTGCCAGCAGCTTGGAGCCCCGGAGCGGGGCTGAAAAACTGTTTTTT,CASSLEPRSGAEKLFF
TRBJ1-2,TRBV28,NA,few,TGTGCCAGCAGTCCGAAAGGCAGGGGAAGGACCTTC,CASSPKGRGRTF
TRBJ1-6,TRBV5-1,TRBD1,once,TGCGCCAGCAGCGTTCGGACAGGCGCTAATTCACCCCTCCACTTT,CASSVRTGANSPLHF
TRBJ2-5,TRBV14,NA,NA,TGTGCCAGCAGCCAAGGGGCCCGATCGGTGACCCAGTACTTC,CASSQGARSVTQYF
TRBJ1-1,TRBV27,NA,NA,TGTGCCAGCAGCTCGGCCTTCAGGGGAAAGAACACTGAAGCTTTCTTT,CASSSAFRGKNTEAFF
TRBJ2-7,TRBV30,NA,NA,TGTGCCTGGAAGAGGAAGGGGCCGTCCTACGAGCAGTACTTC,CAWKRKGPSYEQYF
TRBJ2-7,TRBV19,NA,NA,TGTGCCAGTAGTTCGAGAGACAGGTACGAGCAGTACTTC,CASSSRDRYEQYF
TRBJ2-1,TRBV20-1,TRBD1,NA,TGCAGTCAGGGGGAGTACAATGAGCAGTTCTTC,CSQGEYNEQFF
TRBJ1-1,TRBV5-1,NA,NA,TGCGCCAGCAGCTTGGGAGGGTTTAACACTGAAGCTTTCTTT,CASSLGGFNTEAFF
TRBJ2-1,TRBV4-3,NA,NA,TGCGCCAGCAGCCAAGGCCAGTCATACAATGAGCAGTTCTTC,CASSQGQSYNEQFF
TRBJ1-1,TRBV4-2,TRBD1,NA,TGTGCCAGCAGCCCCCTGGGACAGGGGAACACTGAAGCTTTCTTT,CASSPLGQGNTEAFF
TRBJ2-3,TRBV7-3,NA,NA,TGTGCCAGCAGCTTAGGGACGACAGGTCGCACAGATACGCAGTATTTT,CASSLGTTGRTDTQYF
TRBJ1-1,TRBV10-1,NA,NA,TGCGCCAGCCCCCGGGACTCCACAAACACTGAAGCTTTCTTT,CASPRDSTNTEAFF
TRBJ1-1,TRBV5-6,TRBD1,NA,TGTGCCAGCAGCTTCCGGACAGGGGTGAACACTGAAGCTTTCTTT,CASSFRTGVNTEAFF
TRBJ1-4,TRBV2,NA,once,TGTGCCAGCAGTCCTTTCGGAGGCGAAAAACTGTTTTTT,CASSPFGGEKLFF
TRBJ1-3,TRBV14,NA,NA,TGTGCCAGCAGCCAAGGTAGTTCTGGAAACACCATATATTTT,CASSQGSSGNTIYF
TRBJ1-5,TRBV7-2,TRBD1,NA,TGTGCCAGCAGCCAGAATGGACAGGGGAGCAATCAGCCCCAGCATTTT,CASSQNGQGSNQPQHF
TRBJ2-6,TRBV5-1,TRBD2,NA,TGCGCCAGCACCTCGGGGGGGTCCGGGGCCAACGTCCTGACTTTC,CASTSGGSGANVLTF
TRBJ1-2,TRBV19,NA,NA,TGTGCCAGCTCAATTACTCCTCCAGCTAGGTATGGCTACACCTTC,CASSITPPARYGYTF
TRBJ1-2,TRBV2,NA,NA,TGTGCCAGCAGTGACCCAGGGGAAGCTAACTATGGCTACACCTTC,CASSDPGEANYGYTF
TRBJ1-1,TRBV7-2,TRBD1,NA,TGTGCCAGCAGCCCGAGACTTACAGGGGACACTGAAGCTTTCTTT,CASSPRLTGDTEAFF
TRBJ1-6,TRBV7-9,TRBD1,NA,TGTGCCAGCGTGGGGGACAGGTCTGGAGATTCACCCCTCCACTTT,CASVGDRSGDSPLHF
TRBJ1-6,TRBV28,TRBD1,NA,TGTGCCAGCAGTTTCCCTCGACGGGACAGCTCAAGGAATAATTCACCCCTCCACTTT,CASSFPRRDSSRNNSPLHF
TRBJ2-7,TRBV18,NA,NA,TGTGCCAGCTCACTCAGGGTAGACCACGAGCAGTACTTC,CASSLRVDHEQYF
TRBJ1-4,TRBV30,NA,once,TGTGCCTGGAGTTATAGTGAAAAACTGTTTTTT,CAWSYSEKLFF
TRBJ2-7,TRBV28,NA,NA,TGTGCCAGCAGTTTTCCACAGCAGGGCCGCCTCTACGGGCAGTACTTC,CASSFPQQGRLYGQYF
TRBJ2-5,TRBV18,TRBD1,NA,TGTGCCAGCTCACCCCGGACAGGAGCTCAAGAGACCCAGTACTTC,CASSPRTGAQETQYF
TRBJ2-7,TRBV6-5,TRBD1,NA,TGTGCCAGCAGGTGGACAGGGGGGTCCTACGAGCAGTACTTC,CASRWTGGSYEQYF
TRBJ2-2,TRBV4-1,NA,NA,TGCGCCAGCAGCGAAGGGGGGGGGAACACCGGGGAGCTGTTTTTT,CASSEGGGNTGELFF
TRBJ1-5,TRBV19,NA,NA,TGTGCCAGTACGATCTTTGGTGGAGGGAATCAGCCCCAGCATTTT,CASTIFGGGNQPQHF
TRBJ1-4,TRBV7-2,TRBD1,once,TGTGCCAGCAGCCAGGGAGGGACAGGGGGTGAAAAACTGTTTTTT,CASSQGGTGGEKLFF
TRBJ1-1,TRBV10-3,NA,few,TGTGCCATCAGTGTTCGGGGGAACACTGAAGCTTTCTTT,CAISVRGNTEAFF
TRBJ1-1,TRBV6-5,TRBD1,NA,TGTGCCAGCAGTAAAACAGGGGCCACTGAAGCTTTCTTT,CASSKTGATEAFF
TRBJ2-1,TRBV11-2,NA,NA,TGTGCCAGCAGCCCCAGGAATGAGCAGTTCTTC,CASSPRNEQFF
TRBJ1-5,TRBV6-1,NA,NA,TGTGCCAGCAGTGAAATAGCGAATCAGCCCCAGCATTTT,CASSEIANQPQHF
TRBJ2-1,TRBV4-3,NA,NA,TGCGCCAGCAGCTCAATGTGGCGGGGATCCCACAATGAGCAGTTCTTC,CASSSMWRGSHNEQFF
TRBJ1-5,TRBV7-9,NA,NA,TGTGCCAGCAGCACAGGGATGGCTAATCAGCCCCAGCATTTT,CASSTGMANQPQHF